This TCR beta chain was profiled in a study of blood T cell repertoires in COVID-19. At the level of the study: The samples span acute and convalescent COVID-19 from the United States, Italy and Spain. PBMCs, B-cell-depleted T cells, or T cells were the source of the cDNA or gDNA that made up the material.

Clones were sequenced by immunoSEQ multiplex PCR, and TCRdb holds only the in-frame ones, with some missing. The sample records approximately 200,000 clones, about nine tenths being singletons. The CDR3 contains 16 residues. The V gene's germline CDR1 is SEHNR and CDR2 FQNEAQ (reference sequence). The germline V and J ends were trimmed by 0 bases and 5 bases, with 16 bases remaining between them. Participants, roughly 18 to 90 years old, spanned approximately 26 US areas. Either two negative PCRs, clearance, or symptom resolution qualified Cohort 3 donors as recovered. J is TRBJ1-2 and V is TRBV7-9; weak D call: TRBD1 (5 bases). The sequencing input was PBMCs or T cells enriched from blood (not recorded which). This TCR came from a woman in her 30s who had recovered from COVID-19. The CDR3 spells CASSLAIGGAGYGYTF. As DNA, the CDR3 is TGTGCCAGCAGCTTAGCGATCGGAGGGGCTGGGTATGGCTACACCTTC. Supplemented by reference TRBV7-9 and TRBJ1-2, the full variable domain reads DTGVSQNPRHKITKRGQNVTFRCDPISEHNRLYWYRQTLGQGPEFLTYFQNEAQLEKSRLLSDRFSAERPKGSFSTLEIQRTEQGDSAMYLCASSLAIGGAGYGYTFGSGTRLTVV.